Below, 17 T cell receptor beta chains from the same sample are listed, as sequenced in a study of OX40 agonist ivuxolimab in advanced cancers. Some clones are missing from TCRdb's copy, which holds only in-frame ones; the method was immunoSEQ multiplex PCR. The table lists 65,000 to 85,000 clones, about 81% of them singletons. The sequenced sample was CD4+ or CD8+ T cells sorted from blood, obtained in a trial of the OX40 agonist ivuxolimab. These receptors were collected from an adult with an advanced solid tumor such as melanoma, head and neck, liver or kidney cancer.

In this sample, this clone turned up once. This chain connects TRBV7-3 to TRBJ1-2; D is unclear. CDR3 length: 13 residues. The germline gives CDR1 SGHTA, CDR2 FQGTGA. V lost 0 bases and J 5 bases, leaving 7 bases between the germline ends. For the CDR3, the DNA is TGTGCCAGCAGCTTAACGGCAGGTTATGGCTACACCTTC. It is translated as CASSLTAGYGYTF.

As regards this clone: One junction end does not reproduce the germline sequence, and a read error may be involved. V usage is TRBV7-8 and J usage is TRBJ1-5, with D hard to call. The length of the CDR3 is 14 residues. Germline lookup yields CDR1 SGHVS and CDR2 FQNEAQ. CDR3 loop: CASRLGASNQPQHF. DNA for the CDR3: TGTGCCAGCAGATTAGGAGCGAGCAATCAGCCCCAGCATTTT.

The chain employs TRBV7-6 and TRBJ1-4; 10 bases line up with TRBD1. The junction had 4 bases not matched to a gene; V was cut back by 0 bases and J by 3 bases. CDR3 length: 17 amino acids. Germline V lookup: CDR1 SGHVS, CDR2 FNYEAQ. The CDR3 coding sequence is TGTGCCAGCAGCTTAGCGGGACAGGGGAGGGCTAATGAAAAACTGTTTTTT. It yields the protein CASSLAGQGRANEKLFF. Filled out from reference TRBV7-6 and TRBJ1-4, the complete variable domain reads GAGVSQSPRYKVTKRGQDVALRCDPISGHVSLYWYRQALGQGPEFLTYFNYEAQQDKSGLPNDRFSAERPEGSISTLTIQRTEQRDSAMYRCASSLAGQGRANEKLFFGSGTQLSVL.

The chain couples TRBV11-2 to TRBJ2-3, with D maybe TRBD1 (5 bases). The CDR3 runs to 17 residues. V dropped 2 bases and J dropped 5 bases, with 20 bases sitting between them. Germline V gives CDR1 SGHAT, CDR2 FQNNGV. CDR3 coding DNA: TGTGCCAGCAGCTTAAGGGGCAGCTCCGGCCGTAAAGATACGCAGTATTTT. Its protein is CASSLRGSSGRKDTQYF. Variable domain in full (rest from reference TRBV11-2 and TRBJ2-3): EAGVAQSPRYKIIEKRQSVAFWCNPISGHATLYWYQQILGQGPKLLIQFQNNGVVDDSQLPKDRFSAERLKGVDSTLKIQPAKLEDSAVYLCASSLRGSSGRKDTQYFGPGTRLTVL.

V usage is TRBV6-5 and J usage is TRBJ1-5; a possible D gene is TRBD1 (6 bases). Germline values: CDR1 MNHEY, CDR2 SVGAGI. This CDR3 comprises 14 residues. V lost 5 bases and J 3 bases, leaving 11 bases between the germline ends. Here the CDR3 DNA reads TGTGCCAGCAGTCGAGGGGGGAACAATCAGCCCCAGCATTTT. Encoded protein: CASSRGGNNQPQHF.

This clone has just one count. This rearrangement joins TRBV10-3 to TRBJ2-7; 11 nucleotides align to TRBD1. Unmatched junction bases numbered 5, after V lost 5 bases and J lost 2 bases. Looked up from germline, CDR1 is ENHRY and CDR2 is SYGVKD. This CDR3 has 15 amino acids. The CDR3 nucleotides read TGTGCCATCAGTTGGGACAGGGGGACACCCTACGAGCAGTACTTC. It codes for CAISWDRGTPYEQYF.

This clone was recorded a few times. The V gene is TRBV10-3, the J gene TRBJ2-3; TRBD1 matches at 8 bases. CDR3 length equals 14 residues. J lost 3 bases, V lost 7 bases, and 6 bases had no gene match. The germline V gene has CDR1 ENHRY and CDR2 SYGVKD. The CDR3: CAITRQGRTDTQYF. The CDR3 region has the DNA TGTGCCATCACTCGACAGGGGAGGACAGATACGCAGTATTTT.

This clone was counted between two and nine times. The rearrangement links TRBV6-6 to TRBJ1-1; the D is unclear. Deletions cut 6 bases from V and 4 bases from J, with 15 bases between. Germline CDR1 MNHNY, CDR2 SVGAGI (reference sequence). The CDR3 length is 14 residues. CDR3: CASSRRALGTEAFF. The CDR3 DNA follows: TGTGCCAGCAGCCGCCGGGCCCTGGGCACTGAAGCTTTCTTT.

On this clone itself: One junction end does not reproduce the germline sequence, and a read error may be involved. The chain carries TRBV7-7 and TRBJ2-5; D possibly corresponds to TRBD1 (6 bases). CDR1 SSHAT and CDR2 FNYEAQ come from the germline V gene (reference sequence). The CDR3 sequence is 14 residues long. The CDR3 here is CASSKGGLEETQYF. The CDR3, as DNA: TGTGCTAGCAGTAAAGGGGGATTGGAAGAGACCCAGTACTTC.

The chain has TRBV27 and TRBJ2-1, with D unresolved. Trimming cost V 5 bases and J 5 bases, with 7 bases left between them. Per the germline V gene, CDR1 is MNHEY and CDR2 is SMNVEV (reference sequence). This CDR3 is 12 amino acids long. The CDR3 region is CASSPPNNEQFF. The CDR3 region has the DNA TGTGCCAGCAGTCCACCTAACAATGAGCAGTTCTTC.

CDR3 loop: CASTTHPGGEQFF. The CDR3 DNA is TGTGCCTCGACGACCCATCCCGGGGGTGAGCAGTTCTTC. V gene TRBV30 combines with J gene TRBJ2-1, with a possible D match to TRBD2 (6 bases). This CDR3 contains 13 residues. Germline-derived CDR1 and CDR2 are GTSNPN and SVGIG (reference sequence). Trimming took 7 bases from V and 9 from J, leaving 19 bases between them.

This chain links TRBV4-3 with TRBJ2-3, with TRBD1 identical over 7 bases. This CDR3 is 14 amino acids long. Looked up from germline, CDR1 is LGHNA and CDR2 is YSLEER. Trimming took 5 bases from V and 1 from J; bases not matched to a gene: 3. The CDR3 reads CASSSGTGTDTQYF. The DNA of the CDR3 is TGCGCCAGCAGCTCCGGGACAGGCACAGATACGCAGTATTTT.

This sequence joins TRBV29-1 and TRBJ2-7, with D perhaps being TRBD1 or TRBD2 (5 bases each). Germline V CDR1 and CDR2: SQVTM, ANQGSEA. V gave up 6 bases and J gave up 3 bases, with 33 bases separating them. The CDR3 spans 19 residues. The CDR3 reads CSVGPSGAGRDWGYYEQYF. For the CDR3, the DNA is TGCAGCGTGGGTCCCTCCGGGGCAGGGAGAGATTGGGGATACTACGAGCAGTACTTC.

CDR3 coding DNA: TGCGCCAGCAGCCAAGATTCCGGGGGGGGGAGCTACGAGCAGTACTTC. Amino acids: CASSQDSGGGSYEQYF. J is TRBJ2-7 and V is TRBV4-3; 8 bases line up with TRBD2. J was trimmed by 3 bases and V by 0 bases; bases with no gene match: 7. Germline V lookup: CDR1 LGHNA, CDR2 YSLEER. CDR3 length: 16 amino acids.

The gene calls are TRBV9 and TRBJ2-5; 7 bases are a match to TRBD1. With the DNA end fitting TRBJ2-7 better, the J assignment may be wrong. Germline V lookup: CDR1 SGDLS, CDR2 YYNGEE. The CDR3 sequence is 14 residues long. CDR3: CASSVEAQGYEQYF. CDR3 DNA sequence: TGTGCCAGCAGCGTAGAGGCACAGGGGTACGAGCAGTACTTC.

The chain has TRBV7-8 and TRBJ1-6, with a tentative D call TRBD1 (5 bases). Germline lookup yields CDR1 SGHVS and CDR2 FQNEAQ. V dropped 0 bases and J dropped 4 bases, with 13 bases sitting between them. CDR3 size: 17 residues. This CDR3 reads CASSLARSGLYNSPLHF. The DNA of the CDR3 is TGTGCCAGCAGCTTAGCTCGTTCAGGGCTTTATAATTCACCCCTCCACTTT.

V is TRBV5-6 and J is TRBJ1-1; no clear D. Germline lookup yields CDR1 SGHDT and CDR2 YYEEEE. The CDR3 spans 14 residues. V was clipped by 1 base and J by 3 bases, with 10 bases between them. The CDR3 region is CASSLRVPDTEAFF. The CDR3 bases are TGTGCCAGCAGCTTGCGGGTGCCGGACACTGAAGCTTTCTTT. The variable domain in full, with the rest retrieved from reference TRBV5-6 and TRBJ1-1, is DAGVTQSPTHLIKTRGQQVTLRCSPKSGHDTVSWYQQALGQGPQFIFQYYEEEERQRGNFPDRFSGHQFPNYSSELNVNALLLGDSALYLCASSLRVPDTEAFFGQGTRLTVV.